Below, one T cell receptor beta chain is given with its context. Antigen: not known. The germline gene is not matched at one end of the junction; a read error may be the cause. TCRdb reanalysed the PCR reads using MiXCR and keeps one entry per CDR3 protein. The sample consists of some 320,000 distinct CDR3 sequences, roughly 24% of them appearing once. These data belong to a study of molecular identifiers for immune sequencing clone quantification. Notes on the study in general: Detectable among about a million naive cells, according to reports, was Jurkat TCR RNA spiked in from one cell.

Source material: naive CD8+ T cells from blood, with Jurkat cell RNA spiked in. Subset of the sample: FACS-sorted CD8+CD4-CCR7+CD45RA+ naive T cells. This sequence was found in a human donor in good health. Some libraries in this study had Jurkat cell RNA spiked in.

CDR3 sequence: CASSPQRGGGPGVF. CDR3 in DNA: TGTGCCAGCAGCCCCCAGCGGGGCGGGGGGCCCGGGGTGTTC. The chain uses TRBV11-2 and TRBJ2-1; 8 bases match TRBD2. The germline gives CDR1 SGHAT, CDR2 FQNNGV. The CDR3 extends over 14 amino acids.